The 10 T cell receptor beta chains reported below all come from one sample, sequenced in a study of cytomegalovirus exposure and HLA in healthy donors. Both 60 Vbeta primers and 13 Jbeta primers went into the PCR. Measured with immunoSEQ multiplex PCR; TCRdb has only the in-frame clones, and not every one. In the table there are over 150,000 clones, 79% of which are singletons. Sequenced: PBMCs. The receptors shown here come from a man in his forties in good health and CMV-seronegative.

The chain combines TRBV11-3 with TRBJ2-2, with D maybe TRBD1 (6 bases). CDR1 is SGHNT, CDR2 YENEEA, per germline. The CDR3 sequence is 15 residues long. Trimming removed 1 base from V and 4 bases from J, with 10 bases in between. For the CDR3, the DNA is TGTGCCAGCAGCTTAGGGGGGCCGAGCACCGGGGAGCTGTTTTTT. It codes for CASSLGGPSTGELFF.

This chain connects TRBV28 to TRBJ2-7; weak D call: TRBD1 (6 bases). Germline assignment: CDR1 MDHEN and CDR2 SYDVKM. V was pared by 2 bases and J by 4 bases, with 18 bases between. The CDR3 totals 16 residues. The CDR3 DNA is TGTGCCAGCAGTTTAGAGCCATGGGGGACAACGTACGAGCAGTACTTC. Residues: CASSLEPWGTTYEQYF.

The chain has TRBV20-1 and TRBJ1-4; TRBD1 matches 7 bases. Germline CDR1 and CDR2: DFQATT and SNEGSKA (reference sequence). The CDR3 is 11 residues long. J gave up 10 bases and V 7 bases, and 6 bases lay outside the gene matches. CDR3 DNA sequence: TGCAGTGTAATGACAGGGCCAAAACTGTTTTTT. Protein product: CSVMTGPKLFF.

This chain connects TRBV2 to TRBJ2-1; D might be TRBD1 (5 bases). The germline CDR1 and CDR2 sequences are SNHLY and FYNNEI. Trimming pared 6 bases from V and 3 bases from J, leaving 6 bases between. CDR3 length: 12 residues. The CDR3 here is CASRGDYNEQFF. The DNA of the CDR3 is TGTGCCAGCAGAGGGGACTACAATGAGCAGTTCTTC.

The sample holds one count of this clone. The J gene is TRBJ2-1, the V gene TRBV7-8, with 9 bases aligning to TRBD2. This CDR3 contains 16 residues. Germline-derived CDR1 and CDR2 are SGHVS and FQNEAQ. Trimming at V came to 1 base and at J to 12 bases, leaving 13 bases not matched to a gene. Written as DNA, the CDR3 is TGTGCCAGCAGCTTAGGCGGGACTAGCCTATACCCTGGGCAGTTCTTC. Protein sequence: CASSLGGTSLYPGQFF.

DNA for the CDR3: TGTGCCTGCTATGTACCCGCCGGGAAAAACATTCAGTACTTC. Translation: CACYVPAGKNIQYF. V usage is TRBV30 and J usage is TRBJ2-4, with unresolved D. Germline CDR1 GTSNPN, CDR2 SVGIG (reference sequence). The CDR3 has 14 amino acids. V was cut by 6 bases and J by 4 bases, with 16 bases left in between. The whole variable domain, filled in from reference TRBV30 and TRBJ2-4, reads SQTIHQWPATLVQPVGSPLSLECTVEGTSNPNLYWYRQAAGRGLQLLFYSVGIGQISSEVPQNLSASRPQDRQFILSSKKLLLSDSGFYLCACYVPAGKNIQYFGAGTRLSVL.

This clone occurred once. The chain combines TRBV7-2 with TRBJ1-2, with D possibly TRBD1 on 6 matching bases. The CDR3 extends over 14 amino acids. Trimming took 2 bases from V and 8 from J, leaving 15 bases between them. The germline V gene has CDR1 SGHTA and CDR2 FQGNSA. In DNA form, the CDR3 reads TGTGCCAGCAGCTTAATTCGTGATGGGGGCGGCTACACCTTC. It yields the protein CASSLIRDGGGYTF.

The chain employs TRBV6-1 and TRBJ1-2, with 9 bases lining up with TRBD1. With 4 bases clipped from V and 5 bases from J, the junction kept 5 bases outside the gene matches. Looked up from germline, CDR1 is MNHNS and CDR2 is SASEGT. The CDR3 covers 14 residues. CDR3 in amino acids: CASSGGTGPYGYTF. In DNA form, the CDR3 reads TGTGCCAGCAGTGGGGGGACAGGGCCATATGGCTACACCTTC.

This sequence joins TRBV6-4 and TRBJ2-7, with 11 nucleotides matching TRBD2. Germline assignment: CDR1 MRHNA and CDR2 SNTAGT. After removal of 6 bases from V and 2 bases from J, the junction contained 6 bases not matched to a gene. The CDR3 totals 15 residues. The CDR3 nucleotides read TGTGCCAGCAGCCGAGGGACTAGCGGACCCTACGAGCAGTACTTC. Translating gives CASSRGTSGPYEQYF.

This chain joins TRBV7-6 and TRBJ1-1; D is unresolved. Germline CDR1 and CDR2: SGHVS and FNYEAQ. Trimming cost V 5 bases and J 2 bases, with 9 bases left between them. This CDR3 has 13 residues. This CDR3 reads CASSPLPNTEAFF. CDR3 bases: TGTGCCAGCAGCCCACTACCTAACACTGAAGCTTTCTTT.